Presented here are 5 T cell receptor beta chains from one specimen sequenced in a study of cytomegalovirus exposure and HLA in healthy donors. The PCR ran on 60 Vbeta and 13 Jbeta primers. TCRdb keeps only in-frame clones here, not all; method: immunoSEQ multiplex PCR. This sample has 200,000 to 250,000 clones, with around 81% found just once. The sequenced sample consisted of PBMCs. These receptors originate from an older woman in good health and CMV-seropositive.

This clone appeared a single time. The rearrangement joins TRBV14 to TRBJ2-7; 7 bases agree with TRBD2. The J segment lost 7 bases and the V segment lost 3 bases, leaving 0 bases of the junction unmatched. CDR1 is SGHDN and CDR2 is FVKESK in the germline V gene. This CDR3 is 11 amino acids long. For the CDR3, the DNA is TGTGCCAGCAGCCACGGGAGGGAGCAGTACTTC. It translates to CASSHGREQYF.

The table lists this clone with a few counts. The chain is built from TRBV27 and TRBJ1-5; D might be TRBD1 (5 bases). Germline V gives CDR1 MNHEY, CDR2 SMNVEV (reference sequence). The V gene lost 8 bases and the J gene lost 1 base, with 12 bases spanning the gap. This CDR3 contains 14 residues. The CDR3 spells CASRGGASNQPQHF. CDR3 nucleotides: TGTGCCAGCCGAGGCGGGGCAAGCAATCAGCCCCAGCATTTT.

CDR3 coding DNA: TGTGCCAGCAGTGGTGGGACTAGCGGGGGGACCCAAGAGACCCAGTACTTC. Translation gives CASSGGTSGGTQETQYF. J is TRBJ2-5 and V is TRBV2; 15 nucleotides agree with TRBD2. This CDR3 is 17 amino acids long. Germline CDR1 and CDR2: SNHLY and FYNNEI. J was trimmed by 1 base and V by 4 bases; bases with no gene match: 4.

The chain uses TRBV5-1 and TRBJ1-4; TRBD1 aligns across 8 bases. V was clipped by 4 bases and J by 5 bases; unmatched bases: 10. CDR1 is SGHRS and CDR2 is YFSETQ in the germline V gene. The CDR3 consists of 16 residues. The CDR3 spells CASSLSGQGTNEKLFF. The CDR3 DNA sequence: TGCGCCAGCAGCCTCTCCGGACAGGGAACAAATGAAAAACTGTTTTTT.

The CDR3 DNA reads TGTGCCAGCAGCTCTATTCGACAGTCCAGAAATTCACCCCTCCACTTT. Amino acids: CASSSIRQSRNSPLHF. The rearrangement links TRBV7-9 to TRBJ1-6; D may be TRBD1 (5 bases). Germline V gene data show CDR1 as SEHNR and CDR2 as FQNEAQ (reference sequence). There are 16 residues in the CDR3. Trimming removed 4 bases at V and 7 bases at J, with 17 bases between.